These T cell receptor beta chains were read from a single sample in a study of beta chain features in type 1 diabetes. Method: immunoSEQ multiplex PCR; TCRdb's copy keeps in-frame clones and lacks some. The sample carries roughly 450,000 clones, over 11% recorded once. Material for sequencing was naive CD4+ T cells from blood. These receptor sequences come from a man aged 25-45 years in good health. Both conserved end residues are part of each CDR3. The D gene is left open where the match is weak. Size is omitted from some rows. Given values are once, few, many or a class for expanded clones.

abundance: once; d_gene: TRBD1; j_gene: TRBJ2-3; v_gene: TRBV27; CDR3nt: TGTGCCAGCAGTTGGGGACAGGCGCTGGGAGATACGCAGTATTTT; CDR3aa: CASSWGQALGDTQYF
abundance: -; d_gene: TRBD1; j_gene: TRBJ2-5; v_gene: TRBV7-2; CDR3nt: TGTGCCAGCAGCTTATCATCTACAGGGGGCCAAGAGACCCAGTACTTC; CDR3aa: CASSLSSTGGQETQYF
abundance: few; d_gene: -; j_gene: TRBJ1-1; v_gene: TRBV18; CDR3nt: TGTGCCAGCTCCATTAAACTGGGCACTGAAGCTTTCTTT; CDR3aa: CASSIKLGTEAFF
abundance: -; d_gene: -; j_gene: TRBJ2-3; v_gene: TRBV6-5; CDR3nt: TGTGCCAGCAGTCGAGGGGATACGCAGTATTTT; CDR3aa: CASSRGDTQYF
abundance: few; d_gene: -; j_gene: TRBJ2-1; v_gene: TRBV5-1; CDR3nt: TGCGCCAGCAGCGCCCAACAGAGGAGACACAATGAGCAGTTCTTC; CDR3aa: CASSAQQRRHNEQFF
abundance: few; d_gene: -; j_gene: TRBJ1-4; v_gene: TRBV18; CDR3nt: TGTGCCAGCTCACCACCGACGGGAGAGGGTGAAAAACTGTTTTTT; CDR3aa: CASSPPTGEGEKLFF
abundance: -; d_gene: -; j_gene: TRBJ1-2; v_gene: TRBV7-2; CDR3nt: TGTGCCAGCAGCCAGACTTTGGCTGGCTACACCTTC; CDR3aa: CASSQTLAGYTF
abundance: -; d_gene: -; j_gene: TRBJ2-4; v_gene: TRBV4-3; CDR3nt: TGCGCCAGCAGCCAAGAGTACTGGCTAGCCAAAAACATTCAGTACTTC; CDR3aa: CASSQEYWLAKNIQYF
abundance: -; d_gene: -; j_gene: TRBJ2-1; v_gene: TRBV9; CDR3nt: TGTGCCAGCAGCCAGAACTCACCTGAGCAGTTCTTC; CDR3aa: CASSQNSPEQFF
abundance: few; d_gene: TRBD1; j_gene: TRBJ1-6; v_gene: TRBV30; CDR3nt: TGTGCCTGGAGCACAGGGGTGCGCTCACCCCTCCACTTT; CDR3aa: CAWSTGVRSPLHF
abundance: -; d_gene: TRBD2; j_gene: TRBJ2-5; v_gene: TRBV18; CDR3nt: TGTGCCAGCTCACCATTGAGTCTAGCGGGAGCGGAGACCCAGTACTTC; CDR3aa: CASSPLSLAGAETQYF
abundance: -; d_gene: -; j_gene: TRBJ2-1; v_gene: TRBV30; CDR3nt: TGTGCCTGGAGGAGGCTAGGCCACAATGAGCAGTTCTTC; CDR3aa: CAWRRLGHNEQFF
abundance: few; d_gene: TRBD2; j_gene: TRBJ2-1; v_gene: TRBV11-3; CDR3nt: TGTGCCAGCAGCTTAGCGCCCGTGATAGCGGGAGGCAATGAGCAGTTCTTC; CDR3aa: CASSLAPVIAGGNEQFF
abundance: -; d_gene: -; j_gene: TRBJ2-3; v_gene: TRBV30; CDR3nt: TGTGCCTGGGGGACGGGTAGCACAGATACGCAGTATTTT; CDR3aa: CAWGTGSTDTQYF
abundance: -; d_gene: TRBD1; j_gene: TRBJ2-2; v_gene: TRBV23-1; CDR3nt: TGCGCCAGCAGTCGCGGGGACAGGGAACACAGGGAGCTGTTTTTT; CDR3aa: CASSRGDREHRELFF
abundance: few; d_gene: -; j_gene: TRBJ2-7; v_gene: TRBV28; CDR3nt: TGTGCCAGCAGTTTAATAGTGGCATTTTCCTACGAGCAGTACTTC; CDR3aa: CASSLIVAFSYEQYF
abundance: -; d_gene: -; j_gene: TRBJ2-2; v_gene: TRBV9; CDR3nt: TGTGCCAGCAGCCCCCAGAGCGCCCAGGGGAACACCGGGGAGCTGTTTTTT; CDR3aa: CASSPQSAQGNTGELFF
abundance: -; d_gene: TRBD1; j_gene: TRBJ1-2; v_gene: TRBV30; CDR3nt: TGTGCCTGGAGCGGGACAGGGGGCGTAGGCTACACCTTC; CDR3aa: CAWSGTGGVGYTF
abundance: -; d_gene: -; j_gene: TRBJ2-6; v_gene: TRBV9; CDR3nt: TGTGCCAGCAGCGTAAGGGCCTCTGGGGCCAACGTCCTGACTTTC; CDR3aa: CASSVRASGANVLTF
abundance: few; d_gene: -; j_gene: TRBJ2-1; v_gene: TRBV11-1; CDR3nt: TGTGCCAGCAGCTTAGAACTAGCTTCGTCTGAGCAGTTCTTC; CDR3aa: CASSLELASSEQFF
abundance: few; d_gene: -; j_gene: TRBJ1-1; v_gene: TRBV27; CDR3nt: TGTGCCAGCAGTTTACAACAGATGAACACTGAAGCTTTCTTT; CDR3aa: CASSLQQMNTEAFF
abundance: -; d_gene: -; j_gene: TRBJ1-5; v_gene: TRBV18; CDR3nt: TGTGCCAGCTCGCACGAGACGGTCTGGAGCAATCAGCCCCAGCATTTT; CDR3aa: CASSHETVWSNQPQHF
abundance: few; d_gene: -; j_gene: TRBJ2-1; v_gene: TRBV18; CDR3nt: TGTGCCAGCTCACCCCATGCAGGTTCTACTTACAATGAGCAGTTCTTC; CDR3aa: CASSPHAGSTYNEQFF
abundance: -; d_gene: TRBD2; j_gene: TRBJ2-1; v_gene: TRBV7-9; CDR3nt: TGTGCCAGCAGCACCCGACTAGCGGGAGTCCATGAGCAGTTCTTC; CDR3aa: CASSTRLAGVHEQFF
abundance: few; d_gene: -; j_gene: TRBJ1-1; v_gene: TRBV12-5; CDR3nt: TGTGCTAGTGGTTTGGGGCAGATGAACACTGAAGCTTTCTTT; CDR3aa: CASGLGQMNTEAFF
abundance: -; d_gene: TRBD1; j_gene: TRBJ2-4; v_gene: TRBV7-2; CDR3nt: TGTGCCAGCAGGTACATCCGGGACAGCAAAAACATTCAGTACTTC; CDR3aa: CASRYIRDSKNIQYF
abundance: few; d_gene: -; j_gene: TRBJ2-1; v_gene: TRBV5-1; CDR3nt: TGCGCCAGCAGTAATAGCGGCAATGAGCAGTTCTTC; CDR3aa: CASSNSGNEQFF
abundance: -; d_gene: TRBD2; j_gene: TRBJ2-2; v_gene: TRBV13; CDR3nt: TGTGCCAGCAGCGTGACTAGCGGTTACACCGGGGAGCTGTTTTTT; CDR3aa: CASSVTSGYTGELFF
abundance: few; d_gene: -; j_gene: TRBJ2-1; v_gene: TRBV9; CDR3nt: TGTGCCAGCAGCGGTAGGGCTTACAATGAGCAGTTCTTC; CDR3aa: CASSGRAYNEQFF
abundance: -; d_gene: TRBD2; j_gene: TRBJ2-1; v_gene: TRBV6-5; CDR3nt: TGTGCCAGCCGGAGGGCTAGCGGGATTAACAATGAGCAGTTCTTC; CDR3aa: CASRRASGINNEQFF
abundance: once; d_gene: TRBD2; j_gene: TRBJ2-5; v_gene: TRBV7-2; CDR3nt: TGTGCCAGCAGCTCATCCGGGACTAGCGGGGGGCACTCTCCCCAGTACTTC; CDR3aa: CASSSSGTSGGHSPQYF
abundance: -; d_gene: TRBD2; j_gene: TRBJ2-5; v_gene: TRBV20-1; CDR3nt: TGCAGTGCTGGACTAGAGGAGACCCAGTACTTC; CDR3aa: CSAGLEETQYF
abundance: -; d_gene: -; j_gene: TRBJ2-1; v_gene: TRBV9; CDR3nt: TGTGCCAGCAGCCCCGCGACGGCGACCTACAATGAGCAGTTCTTC; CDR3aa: CASSPATATYNEQFF
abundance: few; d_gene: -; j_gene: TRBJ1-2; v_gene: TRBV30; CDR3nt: TGTGCCCTAAAGACAGCGTTCAACTATGGCTACACCTTC; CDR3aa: CALKTAFNYGYTF
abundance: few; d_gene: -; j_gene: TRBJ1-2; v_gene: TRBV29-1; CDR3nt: TGCAGCGTTGTTAGCCGGGTGAACTATGGCTACACCTTC; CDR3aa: CSVVSRVNYGYTF
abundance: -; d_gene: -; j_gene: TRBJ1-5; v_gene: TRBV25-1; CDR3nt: TGTGCCAGGGGGCGGGACATCCAACCCGACGGTCAGCCCCAGCATTTT; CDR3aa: CARGRDIQPDGQPQHF
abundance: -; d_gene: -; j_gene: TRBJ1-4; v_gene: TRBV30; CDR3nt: TGTGCCTGGAGTGTAAACAGACCGACGCGGAAACTGTTTTTT; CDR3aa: CAWSVNRPTRKLFF
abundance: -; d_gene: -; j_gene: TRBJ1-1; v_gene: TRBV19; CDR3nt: TGTGCCAGTAGTATAGCCCGCAGTCAGGCGGGAATGAACACTGAAGCTTTCTTT; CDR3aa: CASSIARSQAGMNTEAFF
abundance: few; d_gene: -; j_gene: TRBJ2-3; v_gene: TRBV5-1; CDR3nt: TGCGCCAGCAGCCCTGTGGCAGATACGCAGTATTTT; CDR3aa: CASSPVADTQYF
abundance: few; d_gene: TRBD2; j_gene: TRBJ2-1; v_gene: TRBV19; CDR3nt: TGTGCCAGTCGATATAGCGGGAGAAACAATGAGCAGTTCTTC; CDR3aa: CASRYSGRNNEQFF
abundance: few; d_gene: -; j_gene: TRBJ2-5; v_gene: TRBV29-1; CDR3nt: TGCAGCGTTTTCGGGGTACGGGCCAGGGTAGAGACCCAGTACTTC; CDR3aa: CSVFGVRARVETQYF
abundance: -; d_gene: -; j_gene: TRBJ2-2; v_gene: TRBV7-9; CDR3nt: TGTGCCAGCAGCTTACAGTTTGCCGGCCTGAACACCGGGGAGCTGTTTTTT; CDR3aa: CASSLQFAGLNTGELFF
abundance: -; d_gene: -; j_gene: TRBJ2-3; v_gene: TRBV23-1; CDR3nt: TGCGCCAGCAGTCAATCCCCTCCCCTGGATACGCAGTATTTT; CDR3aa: CASSQSPPLDTQYF
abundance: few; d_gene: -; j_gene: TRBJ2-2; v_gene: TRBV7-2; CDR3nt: TGTGCCAGCAGCTTAGACGCGAACACCGGGGAGCTGTTTTTT; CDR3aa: CASSLDANTGELFF
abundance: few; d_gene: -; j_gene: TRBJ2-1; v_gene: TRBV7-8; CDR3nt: TGTGCCAGCAGCTTAAGGGGAGTAGGAGGGAGGCCCGAGGTCAGTGAGCAGTTCTTC; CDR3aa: CASSLRGVGGRPEVSEQFF
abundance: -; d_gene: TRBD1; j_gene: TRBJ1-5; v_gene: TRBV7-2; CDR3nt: TGTGCCAGCAGTCGGACAGGGGGCGGCCAGCCCCAGCATTTT; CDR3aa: CASSRTGGGQPQHF
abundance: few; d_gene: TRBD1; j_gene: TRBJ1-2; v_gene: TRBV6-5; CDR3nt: TGTGCCAGCAGGCCGGGACAGACCGTCGGTGGCTACACCTTC; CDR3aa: CASRPGQTVGGYTF
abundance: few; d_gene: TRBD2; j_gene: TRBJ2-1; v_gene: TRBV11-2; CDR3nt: TGTGCCAGCAGCTTAAAGAGCGGGGTAGAGCAGTTCTTC; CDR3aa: CASSLKSGVEQFF
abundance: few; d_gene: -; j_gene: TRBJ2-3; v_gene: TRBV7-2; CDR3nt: TGTGCCAGCAGTCGACCACCCCCCGGGCCAGATACGCAGTATTTT; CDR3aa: CASSRPPPGPDTQYF
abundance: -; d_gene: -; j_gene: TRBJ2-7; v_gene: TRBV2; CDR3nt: TGTGCCAGCAGTGAGTTCAGCTACGAGCAGTACTTC; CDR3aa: CASSEFSYEQYF
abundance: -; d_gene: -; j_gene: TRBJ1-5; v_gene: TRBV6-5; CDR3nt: TGTGCCAGCAGTTACTCTTATCGTCAGCCCCAGCATTTT; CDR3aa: CASSYSYRQPQHF
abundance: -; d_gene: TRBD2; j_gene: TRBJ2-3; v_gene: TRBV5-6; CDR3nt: TGTGCCAGCAGCTTCCTCGGGACTAGACTGGATACGCAGTATTTT; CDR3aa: CASSFLGTRLDTQYF
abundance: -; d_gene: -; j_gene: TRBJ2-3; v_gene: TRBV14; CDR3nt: TGTGCCAGCAGCCTTCACACGGGTATCACAGATACGCAGTATTTT; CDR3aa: CASSLHTGITDTQYF